This T cell receptor beta chain comes out of a study of T cell responses to AZD1222 COVID-19 vaccine. The study's findings and limits: Compared with day 0, the breadth and depth of the Spike-specific TCR repertoire rose significantly after two doses of AZD1222. Donors were mostly white British, more females; clonal diversity possibly underestimated.

Trimming shortened V by 0 bases and J by 0 bases, and 6 bases separated the two germline ends. The germline V gene encodes CDR1 LGHNA and CDR2 YNFKEQ. CDR3 size: 16 residues. Sequenced by immunoSEQ multiplex PCR; TCRdb stores in-frame clones only, minus some. The sample gives just under 95,000 clones, about 88% of which show up once; 13% is in the top ten. As for this clone: The antigen is not known.

This receptor was identified in an adult in good health. The chain uses TRBV4-2 and TRBJ1-6; D ambiguous. The sample in question was peripheral blood, obtained on day 0 of AZD1222 vaccination. In nucleotides, the CDR3 is TGTGCCAGCAGCCAAGATCAGAGCTCCTATAATTCACCCCTCCACTTT. This translates into CASSQDQSSYNSPLHF.